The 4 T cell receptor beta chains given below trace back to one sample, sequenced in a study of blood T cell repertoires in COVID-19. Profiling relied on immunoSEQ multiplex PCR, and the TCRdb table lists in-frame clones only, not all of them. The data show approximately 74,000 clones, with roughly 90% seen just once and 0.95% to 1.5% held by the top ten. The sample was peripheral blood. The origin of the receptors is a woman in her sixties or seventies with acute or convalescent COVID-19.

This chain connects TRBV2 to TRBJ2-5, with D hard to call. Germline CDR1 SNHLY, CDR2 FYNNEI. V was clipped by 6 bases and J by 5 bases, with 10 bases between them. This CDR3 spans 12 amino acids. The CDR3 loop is CASRAVIETQYF. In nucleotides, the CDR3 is TGTGCCAGCAGGGCCGTAATTGAGACCCAGTACTTC.

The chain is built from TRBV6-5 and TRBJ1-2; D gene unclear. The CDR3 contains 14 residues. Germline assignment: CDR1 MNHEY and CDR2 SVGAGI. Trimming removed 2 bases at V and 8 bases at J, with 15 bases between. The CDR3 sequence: CASSYSRQAQGYTF. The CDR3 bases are TGTGCCAGCAGTTACAGTCGTCAAGCTCAAGGCTACACCTTC.

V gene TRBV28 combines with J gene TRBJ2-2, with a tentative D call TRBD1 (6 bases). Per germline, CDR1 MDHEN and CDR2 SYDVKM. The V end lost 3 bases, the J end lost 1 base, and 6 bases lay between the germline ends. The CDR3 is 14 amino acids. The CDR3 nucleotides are TGTGCCAGCAGTTTGACAGGGAACACCGGGGAGCTGTTTTTT. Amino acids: CASSLTGNTGELFF. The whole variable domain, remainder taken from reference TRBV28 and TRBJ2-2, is DVKVTQSSRYLVKRTGEKVFLECVQDMDHENMFWYRQDPGLGLRLIYFSYDVKMKEKGDIPEGYSVSREKKERFSLILESASTNQTSMYLCASSLTGNTGELFFGEGSRLTVL.

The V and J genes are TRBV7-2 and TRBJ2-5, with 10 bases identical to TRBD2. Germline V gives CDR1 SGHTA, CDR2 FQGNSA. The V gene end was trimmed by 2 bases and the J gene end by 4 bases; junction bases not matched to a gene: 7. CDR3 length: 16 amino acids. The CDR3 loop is CASSLNSGRAGETQYF. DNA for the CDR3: TGTGCCAGCAGCTTAAACAGCGGGAGGGCCGGAGAGACCCAGTACTTC.